This T cell receptor beta chain stems from a study of pediatric ulcerative colitis. V shed 7 bases and J shed 4 bases, with 16 bases lying between them. This CDR3 region has 13 residues. Germline CDR1 and CDR2: SQVTM and ANQGSEA. Generated by immunoSEQ multiplex PCR, the TCRdb table keeps only in-frame clones and is missing some. The data hold about 60,000 clones, with about nine tenths observed a single time. This TCR derives from a boy aged 10-17 years who was a control in a study of pediatric ulcerative colitis. Specimen: blood. The V gene is TRBV29-1, the J gene TRBJ1-1; D unclear. The CDR3, as DNA: TGCAGCGCTCCAGCCGGACGGCTCACTGAAGCTTTCTTT. Residues: CSAPAGRLTEAFF.